This T cell receptor (beta chain) was sequenced for a study of shared clonotypes between healthy human individuals. Study-wide points: Only blood underwent sampling, and tissue repertoires likely differ.

CDR1 is SGHNT, CDR2 YYREEE, per germline (reference sequence). This CDR3 is built from 15 residues. Trimming left V 4 bases short and J 0 bases short, with 13 bases between. Comment on this clone: Antigen: not known.

Only in-frame clones appear in the TCRdb table, and some are missing; sequencing was by immunoSEQ multiplex PCR. The table lists approximately 440,000 clones, 75% to 80% of them singletons, with about 12% in the top ten. Sequenced material: PBMCs. The chain recombines TRBV5-4 with TRBJ1-1; D uncertain. This receptor was taken from a woman aged 40 to 55 in good health. Some clones in this sample may be carry-over from other donors' samples. CDR3 sequence (DNA): TGTGCCAGCAGCCCAGGAGGCAGATTGAACACTGAAGCTTTCTTT. Translating gives CASSPGGRLNTEAFF.